The rows below give T cell receptor beta chains drawn from one sample of a study of blood T cell repertoires in COVID-19. The protocol was immunoSEQ multiplex PCR, while the TCRdb copy is restricted to in-frame clones and leaves out a portion. The sample has tens of thousands of clones, more than 80% seen once. Input material: peripheral blood. The receptors derive from a woman older than 75 with acute or convalescent COVID-19. The conserved cysteine and the conserved F or W are not part of the CDR3 here. Each record gives: CDR3 protein, clone size, V gene, J gene. For some rows the clone size is stated as once, few or many, or as a class when expanded; others skip it.

CDR3: ASSEGAVLAGTYEQY
size: .
V: TRBV2
J: TRBJ2-7

CDR3: ASSLGGLAGGVTDTQY
size: .
V: TRBV11-3
J: TRBJ2-3

CDR3: ASSVGEDYTEAF
size: .
V: TRBV9
J: TRBJ1-1

CDR3: ASSGQGPYSNQPQH
size: .
V: TRBV6-1
J: TRBJ1-5

CDR3: ASSTAGGPREQF
size: medium-sized
V: TRBV9
J: TRBJ2-1

CDR3: ASSSGTGANQPQH
size: .
V: TRBV5-1
J: TRBJ1-5

CDR3: ASRNPPSGSYEQY
size: .
V: TRBV6-5
J: TRBJ2-7

CDR3: ASSTPGTDYEQY
size: .
V: TRBV19
J: TRBJ2-7

CDR3: ASSALAGEGDTQY
size: .
V: TRBV2
J: TRBJ2-3

CDR3: ASSPISGPHTEAF
size: .
V: TRBV18
J: TRBJ1-1

CDR3: ASSPGTANYGYT
size: .
V: TRBV5-5
J: TRBJ1-2

CDR3: ASSLASPGLTEAF
size: once
V: TRBV5-1
J: TRBJ1-1

CDR3: ASSPRRGTNEKLF
size: .
V: TRBV6-5
J: TRBJ1-4

CDR3: ASSSGLHQETQY
size: .
V: TRBV6-5
J: TRBJ2-5

CDR3: ASSRGQGPHQPQH
size: .
V: TRBV4-2
J: TRBJ1-5

CDR3: ASSFPTENEQF
size: .
V: TRBV5-1
J: TRBJ2-1

CDR3: ASSQGEDSNQPQH
size: .
V: TRBV3-1/TRBV3-2
J: TRBJ1-5

CDR3: ATSSSGGETQY
size: .
V: TRBV15
J: TRBJ2-5

CDR3: ASSPRSRDYGYT
size: .
V: TRBV9
J: TRBJ1-2

CDR3: ATSRGALYQETQY
size: .
V: TRBV15
J: TRBJ2-5

CDR3: ASSYSPGGGDEQF
size: .
V: TRBV7-8
J: TRBJ2-1

CDR3: AWTPGQALGYGYT
size: .
V: TRBV30
J: TRBJ1-2

CDR3: ASSYISRAQTGELF
size: medium-sized
V: TRBV6-2/TRBV6-3
J: TRBJ2-2

CDR3: ASSPGLGGDQPQH
size: .
V: TRBV11-2
J: TRBJ1-5

CDR3: ASNPIRDSRNTGELF
size: .
V: TRBV5-1
J: TRBJ2-2

CDR3: ASSEYRRETEAF
size: .
V: TRBV25-1
J: TRBJ1-1

CDR3: ASSSGQNNYGYT
size: .
V: TRBV5-4
J: TRBJ1-2

CDR3: ASTTSGKVGYGYT
size: .
V: TRBV6-6
J: TRBJ1-2

CDR3: ASSLRDRIAYEQY
size: .
V: TRBV5-1
J: TRBJ2-7

CDR3: ASSLSPWGLAGDNTGELF
size: .
V: TRBV13
J: TRBJ2-2

CDR3: ASSLQGRENEQY
size: .
V: TRBV5-1
J: TRBJ2-7

CDR3: ASSPPSSGWGYT
size: few
V: TRBV18
J: TRBJ1-2

CDR3: ASSYQGTGVTEAF
size: .
V: TRBV6-5
J: TRBJ1-1

CDR3: ASSHTGQGGYEQY
size: .
V: TRBV4-2
J: TRBJ2-7

CDR3: ASSLQTLRAF
size: .
V: TRBV5-6
J: TRBJ1-1

CDR3: AWSRRSGQKNTEAF
size: .
V: TRBV30
J: TRBJ1-1

CDR3: ASSPTRSTDTQY
size: .
V: TRBV18
J: TRBJ2-3

CDR3: ASSRNTGGEGYGYT
size: .
V: TRBV16
J: TRBJ1-2

CDR3: ASSFYKNTEAF
size: .
V: TRBV7-3
J: TRBJ1-1

CDR3: ATSDSRTGGVNYGYT
size: medium-sized
V: TRBV24-1
J: TRBJ1-2

CDR3: ASRRTEDEAF
size: .
V: TRBV2
J: TRBJ1-1

CDR3: ASSVGVARVQETQY
size: .
V: TRBV9
J: TRBJ2-5

CDR3: ATSPGTGGRTEAF
size: .
V: TRBV15
J: TRBJ1-1